This entry lists 10 T cell receptor beta chains sequenced from one sample in a study of T cells after posttransplantation cyclophosphamide. Treatment was busulfan-fludarabine conditioning, a marrow graft, and cyclophosphamide on days +3 and +4. Here immunoSEQ multiplex PCR was the method, and the copy in TCRdb shows in-frame clones only, minus some. This sample has some 7,600 clones, each found more than once. The sequences come from PBMCs, collected after allogeneic stem cell transplant with posttransplant cyclophosphamide. The receptors originated from a female patient aged 45-60 years who received an allogeneic stem cell transplant from a related donor, was CMV-positive, and had no GVHD. Some T cells may originate from the graft donor.

This clone was found a few times. This chain links TRBV7-7 with TRBJ2-5; 9 bases agree with TRBD2. V was clipped by 1 base and J by 1 base; unmatched bases: 7. CDR3 length equals 17 residues. Germline V CDR1 and CDR2: SSHAT, FNYEAQ (reference sequence). The DNA for the CDR3 is TGTGCCAGCAGCTTAGGAGGGCTAGCGGGACCCCAAGAGACCCAGTACTTC. The encoded protein is CASSLGGLAGPQETQYF.

This clone came up many times. The J gene is TRBJ1-2, the V gene TRBV6-6; 7 bases line up with TRBD1. Germline CDR1 is MNHNY and CDR2 is SVGAGI (reference sequence). This CDR3 contains 12 residues. After removal of 7 bases from V and 3 bases from J, the junction contained 2 bases not matched to a gene. CDR3 region: CASIQGDYGYTF. The CDR3 coding sequence is TGTGCCAGCATCCAGGGGGACTATGGCTACACCTTC.

The table lists this clone with many counts. The sample carries other DNA sequences with the same CDR3. V gene TRBV9 combines with J gene TRBJ1-3; D gene unclear. Germline CDR1 is SGDLS and CDR2 is YYNGEE. With 0 bases removed from V and 0 bases from J, the gap between germline ends came to 4 bases. This CDR3 has 14 amino acids. The CDR3 region is CASSVDSSGNTIYF. The CDR3 DNA follows: TGTGCCAGCAGCGTAGACAGCTCTGGAAACACCATATATTTT. The complete variable domain, with remaining parts taken from reference TRBV9 and TRBJ1-3, reads DSGVTQTPKHLITATGQRVTLRCSPRSGDLSVYWYQQSLDQGLQFLIQYYNGEERAKGNILERFSAQQFPDLHSELNLSSLELGDSALYFCASSVDSSGNTIYFGEGSWLTVV.

At least ten counts were recorded for this clone. The V call is TRBV18, the J call TRBJ2-5; the D is unclear. Trimming shortened V by 6 bases and J by 5 bases, and 13 bases separated the two germline ends. Germline V gene sequence: CDR1 KGHSH, CDR2 LQKENI. The CDR3 contains 13 residues. Here the CDR3 reads CASSLRAQETQYF. The CDR3 nucleotides are TGTGCCAGCTCGCTCCGCGCACAGGAGACCCAGTACTTC.

This clone occurred many times. This chain joins TRBV6-6 and TRBJ1-5; 8 bases align to TRBD1. Germline lookup yields CDR1 MNHNY and CDR2 SVGAGI (reference sequence). The CDR3 has 16 residues. J was trimmed by 5 bases and V by 5 bases; bases with no gene match: 11. The CDR3 is CASSPPRTGFDQPQHF. CDR3 DNA sequence: TGTGCCAGCAGTCCTCCTCGGACAGGGTTTGATCAGCCCCAGCATTTT.

This clone was seen ten or more times. V gene TRBV7-2 combines with J gene TRBJ1-1, with D hard to call. The CDR3 loop spans 14 amino acids. Between the trimmed V and J ends, which lost 1 base and 4 bases, there was a span of 10 bases. Germline V gene sequence: CDR1 SGHTA, CDR2 FQGNSA. CDR3 amino acids: CASSLEPQSTEAFF. The CDR3 DNA follows: TGTGCCAGCAGCTTAGAACCACAGAGCACTGAAGCTTTCTTT.

Within the sample, this clone is medium-sized (0.01 to 0.1%). This sequence joins TRBV10-3 and TRBJ1-4, with 7 bases matching TRBD1. Per germline, CDR1 ENHRY and CDR2 SYGVKD. The CDR3 is 15 amino acids. With 0 bases clipped from V and 4 bases from J, the junction kept 2 bases outside the gene matches. Written as DNA, the CDR3 is TGTGCCATCAGTGAGTCAGCAGGGGGTAATGAAAAACTGTTTTTT. The encoded protein is CAISESAGGNEKLFF.

This clone was seen at least ten times. V usage is TRBV12-3 or TRBV12-4 and J usage is TRBJ1-4; D possibly corresponds to TRBD1 (6 bases). Trimming took off 1 base at V and 7 bases at J, with 16 bases between the two ends. The CDR3 is made up of 16 amino acids. Here the CDR3 DNA reads TGTGCCAGCAGTTTAGGGGGGGGAGGGGGTAGTGAAAAACTGTTTTTT. Its translation is CASSLGGGGGSEKLFF.

This clone was observed at least ten times. The chain combines TRBV4-1 with TRBJ2-3, with a weak D call TRBD2 (6 bases). The CDR3 has 16 amino acids. Germline V gene lookup returns CDR1 MGHRA and CDR2 YSYEKL. Between the trimmed V and J ends, which lost 2 bases and 5 bases, there was a span of 17 bases. CDR3 loop: CASSQPLTSFRDTQYF. Written as DNA, the CDR3 is TGCGCCAGCAGCCAACCTCTGACTAGTTTTCGAGATACGCAGTATTTT.

This clone was detected ten times or more. This rearrangement joins TRBV7-9 to TRBJ1-2, with TRBD1 as a possible D gene (6 bases). Deletions cut 6 bases from V and 7 bases from J, with 12 bases between. The CDR3 runs to 12 residues. Germline loops: CDR1 SEHNR, CDR2 FQNEAQ (reference sequence). CDR3 loop: CASSPGTSGYTF. CDR3 bases: TGTGCCAGCAGTCCAGGGACAAGTGGCTACACCTTC.